The following is a T cell receptor beta chain sequence with its context. What it recognizes is unknown. These data come from a study of cytomegalovirus exposure and HLA in healthy donors. Study-wide points: When the data were analyzed later, several of the most significant clusters appeared to be linked to common viral pathogens.

In germline, CDR1 is KGHSH, CDR2 LQKENI. V was clipped by 8 bases and J by 4 bases, with 12 bases between them. This CDR3 comprises 12 residues. In the PCR, 60 Vbeta and 13 Jbeta primers were used. Clones were sequenced by immunoSEQ multiplex PCR, and TCRdb holds only the in-frame ones, with some missing. The profile shows 150,000 to 200,000 clones, roughly 82% of them singletons. The clonotype was recovered from a man over 45 in good health and CMV-seropositive. The rearrangement links TRBV18 to TRBJ2-7, with D possibly TRBD1 on 6 matching bases. The sequenced material came from PBMCs. CDR3 region: CASADSLYEQYF. The CDR3 region has the DNA TGTGCCAGCGCGGACAGCCTTTACGAGCAGTACTTC.